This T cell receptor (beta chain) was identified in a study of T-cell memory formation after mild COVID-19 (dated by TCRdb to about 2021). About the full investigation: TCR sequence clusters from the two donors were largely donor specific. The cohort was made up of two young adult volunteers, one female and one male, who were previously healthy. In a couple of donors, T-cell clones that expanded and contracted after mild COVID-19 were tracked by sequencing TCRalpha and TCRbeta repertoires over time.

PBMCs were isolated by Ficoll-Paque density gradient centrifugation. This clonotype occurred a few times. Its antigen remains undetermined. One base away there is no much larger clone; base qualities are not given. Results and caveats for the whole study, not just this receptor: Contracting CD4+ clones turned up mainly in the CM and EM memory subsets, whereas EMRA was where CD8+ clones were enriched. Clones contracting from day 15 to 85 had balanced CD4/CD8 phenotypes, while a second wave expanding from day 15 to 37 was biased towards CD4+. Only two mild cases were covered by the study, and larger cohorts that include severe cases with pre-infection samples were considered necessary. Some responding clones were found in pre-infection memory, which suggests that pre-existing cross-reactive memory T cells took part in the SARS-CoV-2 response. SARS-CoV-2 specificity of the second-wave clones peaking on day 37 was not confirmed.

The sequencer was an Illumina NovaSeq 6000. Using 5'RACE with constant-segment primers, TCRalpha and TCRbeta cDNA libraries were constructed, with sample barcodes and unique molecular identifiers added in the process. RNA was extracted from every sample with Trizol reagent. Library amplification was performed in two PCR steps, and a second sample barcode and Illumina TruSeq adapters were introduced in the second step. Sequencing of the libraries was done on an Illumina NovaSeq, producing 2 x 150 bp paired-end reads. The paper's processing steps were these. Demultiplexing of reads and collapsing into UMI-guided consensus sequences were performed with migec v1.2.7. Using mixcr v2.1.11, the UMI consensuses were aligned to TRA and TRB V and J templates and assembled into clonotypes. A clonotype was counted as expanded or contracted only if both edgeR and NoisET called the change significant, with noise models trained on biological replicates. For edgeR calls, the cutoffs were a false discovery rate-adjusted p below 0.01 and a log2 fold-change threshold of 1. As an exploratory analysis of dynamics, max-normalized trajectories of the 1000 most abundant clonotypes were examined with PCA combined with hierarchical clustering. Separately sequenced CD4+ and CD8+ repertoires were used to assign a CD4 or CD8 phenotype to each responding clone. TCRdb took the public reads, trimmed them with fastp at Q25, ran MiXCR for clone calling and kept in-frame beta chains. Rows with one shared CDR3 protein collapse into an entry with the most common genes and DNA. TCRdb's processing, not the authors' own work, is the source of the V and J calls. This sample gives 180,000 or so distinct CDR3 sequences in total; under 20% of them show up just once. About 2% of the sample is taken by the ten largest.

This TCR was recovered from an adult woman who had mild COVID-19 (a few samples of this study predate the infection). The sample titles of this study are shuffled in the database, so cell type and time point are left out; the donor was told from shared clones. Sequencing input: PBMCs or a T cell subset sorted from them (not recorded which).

The DNA reads as follows: TGCGCCAGCAGCCCGGACAGGGACACCTACGAGCAGTACTTC. Translated, this gives CASSPDRDTYEQYF. Recombination linked TRBV4-3 to TRBJ2-7; 8 central bases correspond to TRBD1. From the cysteine up to the phenylalanine, the CDR3 has a length of 14 residues. Here the CDR3 DNA is all that survives: 42 bases in frame from base 1. Germline trimming: 4 bases from V, 2 bases from J; junction bases outside gene matches: 4. The germline V gene gives CDR1 as LGHNA and CDR2 as YSLEER.